This T cell receptor beta chain was found in a study of monozygotic twins with inflammatory bowel disease. TCRdb derives one entry per CDR3 protein from the 5' RACE reads, leaving out DNA. The table lists 200,000 to 250,000 distinct CDR3 sequences. Comment on this clonotype: Antigen specificity is unknown.

There are 14 residues in the CDR3. General study points: The authors could not tell different T cell subtypes apart. By inverse Simpson index, TCRbeta diversity was lower in IBD patients than in healthy co-twins. Fewer clonotypes were shared with others by IBD patients than by healthy twins, especially with disease activity.

The chain carries TRBV12-3 or TRBV12-4 and TRBJ1-1. The sample taken for sequencing was blood. This TCR derives from a human donor with ulcerative colitis or Crohn's disease, or a healthy co-twin of an affected twin (not recorded which). The CDR3 sequence: CASRLGPRNTEVFF.